These 30 T cell receptor beta chains share one sample of origin, sequenced in a study of T cell responses to AZD1222 COVID-19 vaccine (dated by TCRdb to the early 2020s). Libraries were prepared through the immunoSEQ multiplex PCR assay. What TCRdb holds here is the immuneACCESS table cut down to in-frame rearrangements. Part of the clones is not present; checked against another copy, under half of the missing clones reflect an unresolved V gene, and the others are unexplained. Counted in this sample were more than 75,000 clones; roughly nine tenths of them appeared once. The ten most abundant clones make up 1.5% to 2% of the sample. The sample's time point label, in plain terms: baseline before first vaccination. Sample: peripheral blood, taken on day 0 of AZD1222 vaccination. The receptors come from an adult in good health.

The CDR3 coding sequence is TGTGCCAGTCGGTTCGGGGCTTCACCCCTCCACTTT. Protein product: CASRFGASPLHF. The V and J genes are TRBV6-5 and TRBJ1-6; tentatively, D is TRBD1 (5 bases). Trimming left V 9 bases short and J 9 bases short, with 12 bases between. The CDR3 covers 12 residues. Germline V gives CDR1 MNHEY, CDR2 SVGAGI.

The J gene is TRBJ1-2, the V gene TRBV19; possible D gene TRBD1, 6 bases. V was shortened by 9 bases and J by 7 bases, with 15 bases between the two germline ends. The CDR3 is 12 residues long. Per the germline V gene, CDR1 is LNHDA and CDR2 is SQIVND (reference sequence). The CDR3 is CASGDRLSGYTF. The CDR3 DNA reads TGTGCCAGCGGCGACAGGTTATCTGGCTACACCTTC.

This sequence joins TRBV29-1 and TRBJ1-1, with D tentatively TRBD1 (6 bases). In germline, CDR1 is SQVTM, CDR2 ANQGSEA. Trimming took 4 bases from V and 4 from J, leaving 16 bases between them. This CDR3 has 14 residues. For the CDR3, the DNA is TGCAGCGTTGCCCCGGGACAATGGGGCACTGAAGCTTTCTTT. Residues: CSVAPGQWGTEAFF. The full variable domain, rest sourced from reference TRBV29-1 and TRBJ1-1, is SAVISQKPSRDICQRGTSLTIQCQVDSQVTMMFWYRQQPGQSLTLIATANQGSEATYESGFVIDKFPISRPNLTFSTLTVSNMSPEDSSIYLCSVAPGQWGTEAFFGQGTRLTVV.

J is TRBJ1-4 and V is TRBV30; 8 nucleotides agree with TRBD1. V lost 8 bases and J lost 2; bases outside the gene matches: 4. Germline lookup yields CDR1 GTSNPN and CDR2 SVGIG (reference sequence). The CDR3 runs to 13 residues. CDR3 sequence: CAGQGNTNEKLFF. Written as DNA, the CDR3 is TGTGCCGGACAGGGAAATACTAATGAAAAACTGTTTTTT. Based on the CDR3 plus reference TRBV30 and TRBJ1-4, the full variable domain is SQTIHQWPATLVQPVGSPLSLECTVEGTSNPNLYWYRQAAGRGLQLLFYSVGIGQISSEVPQNLSASRPQDRQFILSSKKLLLSDSGFYLCAGQGNTNEKLFFGSGTQLSVL.

The chain links TRBV5-5 to TRBJ1-5; TRBD1 is a possible D gene (5 bases). Germline CDR1 is SGHKS and CDR2 is YYEKEE (reference sequence). Trimming stripped 1 base from V and 6 bases from J, with 11 bases between. This CDR3 is built from 14 residues. The chain's CDR3 is CASSLMGEGQPQHF. In DNA form, the CDR3 reads TGTGCCAGCAGCTTGATGGGGGAAGGTCAGCCCCAGCATTTT.

This clone was seen a handful of times. The V and J genes are TRBV3-1 (or the pseudogene TRBV3-2) and TRBJ2-7; TRBD1 might be the D (5 bases). This CDR3 is built from 14 residues. Germline lookup yields CDR1 LGHDT and CDR2 YNNKEL (reference sequence). Deletions cut 0 bases from V and 2 bases from J, with 8 bases between. CDR3 DNA: TGTGCCAGCAGCCAAGACCAGGGCGCCTACGAGCAGTACTTC. Its translation: CASSQDQGAYEQYF.

The chain carries TRBV5-6 and TRBJ2-2, with D unclear. The germline CDR1 and CDR2 sequences are SGHDT and YYEEEE. The length of the CDR3 is 15 residues. Trimming removed 4 bases from V and 0 bases from J, with 10 bases in between. This CDR3 reads CASSIHPANTGELFF. The CDR3 DNA is TGTGCCAGCAGCATACATCCGGCGAACACCGGGGAGCTGTTTTTT.

The rearrangement links TRBV5-1 to TRBJ2-2; 8 positions match TRBD2. Germline V gives CDR1 SGHRS, CDR2 YFSETQ. V lost 0 bases to trimming and J lost 3 bases; unmatched junction nucleotides: 7. This CDR3 has 17 residues. The CDR3 spells CASSLAREGRDTGELFF. CDR3 DNA sequence: TGCGCCAGCAGCTTGGCCCGGGAGGGCAGAGACACCGGGGAGCTGTTTTTT.

This chain uses TRBV5-1 with TRBJ2-1, with 7 nucleotides matching TRBD1. Germline V lookup: CDR1 SGHRS, CDR2 YFSETQ. The trim removed 4 bases at V and 4 bases at J, leaving 14 bases unmatched. This CDR3 spans 17 amino acids. CDR3 sequence reads: CASSVEIGTVGYNEQFF. In DNA form, the CDR3 reads TGCGCCAGCAGCGTGGAAATTGGGACAGTTGGATACAATGAGCAGTTCTTC. The complete variable domain, with remaining parts taken from reference TRBV5-1 and TRBJ2-1, reads KAGVTQTPRYLIKTRGQQVTLSCSPISGHRSVSWYQQTPGQGLQFLFEYFSETQRNKGNFPGRFSGRQFSNSRSEMNVSTLELGDSALYLCASSVEIGTVGYNEQFFGPGTRLTVL.

The chain uses TRBV10-3 and TRBJ1-2; D is perhaps TRBD1 (5 bases). CDR3 length: 12 residues. Germline V gene lookup returns CDR1 ENHRY and CDR2 SYGVKD. Trimming cost V 6 bases and J 4 bases, with 9 bases left between them. CDR3 loop: CAIRTDTYGYTF. The CDR3 coding sequence is TGTGCCATCAGGACAGACACCTATGGCTACACCTTC.

The J gene is TRBJ1-2, the V gene TRBV28; tentative D call: TRBD1 (5 bases). In germline, CDR1 is MDHEN, CDR2 SYDVKM. V was clipped by 4 bases and J by 5 bases, with 8 bases between them. CDR3 length: 12 amino acids. The CDR3 is CASSSSGYGYTF. The CDR3 coding sequence is TGTGCCAGCAGTTCCTCAGGGTATGGCTACACCTTC.

The chain uses TRBV21-1 and TRBJ1-2; the table's D call, TRBD1, was not checked against the DNA. TRBV21-1 is deemed a pseudogene. The CDR3 contains 16 residues. CDR3 loop: CASSTRYRGLNYGYTF. The CDR3 region has the DNA TGTGCCAGCAGCACTCGCTACAGGGGGCTAAACTATGGCTACACCTTC.

The CDR3 protein is CASTLFYRGKNTGELFF. CDR3 sequence (DNA): TGTGCCAGTACACTCTTCTACAGGGGAAAGAACACCGGGGAGCTGTTTTTT. The chain carries TRBV19 and TRBJ2-2; 7 bases map to TRBD1. The CDR3 length is 17 residues. Germline-derived CDR1 and CDR2 are LNHDA and SQIVND (reference sequence). J gave up 1 base and V 7 bases, and 12 bases lay outside the gene matches.

V usage is TRBV3-1 (or the pseudogene TRBV3-2) and J usage is TRBJ2-5; TRBD1 or TRBD2 may be the D gene (6 bases each). This CDR3 is 15 amino acids long. Germline-derived CDR1 and CDR2 are LGHDT and YNNKEL (reference sequence). V lost 2 bases to trimming and J lost 5 bases, with 15 bases between them. This chain's CDR3 is CASSQSRGPGETQYF. In DNA form, the CDR3 reads TGTGCCAGCAGCCAAAGCCGGGGGCCGGGGGAGACCCAGTACTTC.

The chain joins TRBV19 to TRBJ2-1; perhaps D is TRBD1 or TRBD2 (6 bases each). The V and J ends lost 5 bases and 4 bases respectively, with 18 bases between them. This CDR3 has 16 residues. Germline values: CDR1 LNHDA, CDR2 SQIVND (reference sequence). Written as DNA, the CDR3 is TGTGCCAGTAGTCCTCTCTACGGGGGCTTATACAATGAGCAGTTCTTC. This encodes CASSPLYGGLYNEQFF.

The chain couples TRBV2 to TRBJ2-1, with TRBD1 identical over 9 bases. V lost 8 bases and J lost 6; bases outside the gene matches: 5. Germline lookup yields CDR1 SNHLY and CDR2 FYNNEI. The CDR3 has 13 residues. The CDR3 loop is CASLPDRGNEQFF. CDR3 bases: TGTGCCAGCCTCCCGGACAGGGGCAATGAGCAGTTCTTC.

The CDR3 loop reads CASSPPPGRSVNTQYF. The CDR3 DNA follows: TGTGCCAGCAGCCCGCCCCCTGGAAGGTCCGTGAATACGCAGTATTTT. The V call is TRBV7-3, the J call TRBJ2-3, with D unclear. V lost 5 bases and J 7 bases, leaving 22 bases between the germline ends. CDR3 length equals 16 residues. Germline V CDR1 and CDR2: SGHTA, FQGTGA.

This clone was picked up one time. The J gene is TRBJ2-3, the V gene TRBV11-3; D remains unclear. CDR3 length: 14 amino acids. Germline V lookup: CDR1 SGHNT, CDR2 YENEEA. Trimming pared 2 bases from V and 0 bases from J, leaving 6 bases between. The CDR3 loop is CASSLTSSTDTQYF. CDR3 in DNA: TGTGCCAGCAGCTTAACGTCTAGCACAGATACGCAGTATTTT.

This chain connects TRBV6-5 to TRBJ2-7, with 8 bases aligning to TRBD2. CDR3 size: 14 residues. With V trimmed by 9 bases and J by 1 base, 8 bases remained unmatched. CDR1 and CDR2 from the germline V gene are MNHEY and SVGAGI. The CDR3, as DNA: TGTGCCAGTTGGGGCGGGGGGTCGTCCTACGAGCAGTACTTC. It codes for CASWGGGSSYEQYF.

The chain combines TRBV4-2 with TRBJ2-7; the match to TRBD2 covers 14 bases. The CDR3 contains 17 residues. The germline gives CDR1 LGHNA, CDR2 YNFKEQ. After removal of 1 base from V and 1 base from J, the junction contained 3 bases not matched to a gene. The chain's CDR3 is CASSQVTSGGESYEQYF. The CDR3 DNA reads TGTGCCAGCAGCCAAGTGACTAGCGGGGGGGAATCCTACGAGCAGTACTTC.

The rearrangement links TRBV5-1 to TRBJ1-1; TRBD1 aligns across 7 bases. The CDR3 has 16 amino acids. Trimming cost V 0 bases and J 1 base; bases outside gene matches: 6. Germline values: CDR1 SGHRS, CDR2 YFSETQ. This CDR3 reads CASSLGVGTENTEAFF. In DNA form, the CDR3 reads TGCGCCAGCAGCTTGGGCGTCGGGACAGAGAACACTGAAGCTTTCTTT.

This rearrangement joins TRBV5-5 to TRBJ2-7; the D gene could be TRBD1 or TRBD2 (5 bases each). Germline V gene lookup returns CDR1 SGHKS and CDR2 YYEKEE (reference sequence). The V end lost 1 base, the J end lost 0 bases, and 11 bases lay between the germline ends. The CDR3 length is 15 residues. DNA for the CDR3: TGTGCCAGCAGCTTGCTAGGGGACGCCTCCTACGAGCAGTACTTC. This codes for CASSLLGDASYEQYF.

The V gene is TRBV28, the J gene TRBJ1-2; TRBD1 matches 10 bases. The CDR3 contains 17 residues. The V gene end was trimmed by 6 bases and the J gene end by 4 bases; junction bases not matched to a gene: 14. Germline V gives CDR1 MDHEN, CDR2 SYDVKM. CDR3 sequence reads: CASRDWDRGPPSYGYTF. The CDR3 nucleotides are TGTGCCAGCAGAGACTGGGACAGGGGTCCACCATCCTATGGCTACACCTTC.

V usage is TRBV19 and J usage is TRBJ1-6; 9 bases map to TRBD1. Germline V lookup: CDR1 LNHDA, CDR2 SQIVND (reference sequence). CDR3 length: 14 residues. The V and J ends lost 6 bases and 7 bases, in that order; junction bases with no gene match: 4. This chain's CDR3 is CASRRDRENSPLHF. CDR3 nucleotide sequence: TGTGCCAGTAGGAGGGACAGGGAAAATTCACCCCTCCACTTT.

This rearrangement joins TRBV28 to TRBJ1-1; D is ambiguous. The CDR3 extends over 14 amino acids. V was pared by 2 bases and J by 4 bases, with 11 bases between. CDR1 is MDHEN, CDR2 SYDVKM, per germline. As DNA, the CDR3 is TGTGCCAGCAGTTTACTTCCGGGAGGCACTGAAGCTTTCTTT. It yields the protein CASSLLPGGTEAFF. The complete variable domain, with remaining parts taken from reference TRBV28 and TRBJ1-1, reads DVKVTQSSRYLVKRTGEKVFLECVQDMDHENMFWYRQDPGLGLRLIYFSYDVKMKEKGDIPEGYSVSREKKERFSLILESASTNQTSMYLCASSLLPGGTEAFFGQGTRLTVV.

The CDR3 region is CASSLGFSGANVLTF. The DNA for the CDR3 is TGCGCCAGCAGTCTCGGGTTCTCTGGGGCCAACGTCCTGACTTTC. The V call is TRBV4-3, the J call TRBJ2-6; D is unresolved. Germline CDR1 and CDR2: LGHNA and YSLEER. The CDR3 spans 15 residues. Trimming took off 6 bases at V and 0 bases at J, with 9 bases between the two ends.

The V and J genes are TRBV2 and TRBJ2-5, with TRBD1 matching 10 bases. CDR1 and CDR2 from the germline V gene are SNHLY and FYNNEI. The CDR3 is made up of 14 amino acids. Trimming removed 7 bases from V and 4 bases from J; junction bases left unmatched: 6. CDR3 loop: CASTGQGLVETQYF. The CDR3 nucleotides are TGTGCCAGCACGGGACAGGGGTTGGTAGAGACCCAGTACTTC.

This clone was seen once. The J gene is TRBJ2-1, the V gene TRBV9; D remains ambiguous. The CDR3 loop spans 13 amino acids. Germline lookup yields CDR1 SGDLS and CDR2 YYNGEE. V shed 4 bases and J shed 0 bases, with 5 bases lying between them. The CDR3 nucleotides read TGTGCCAGCAGCTTCAGCTCCTACAATGAGCAGTTCTTC. Translating it yields CASSFSSYNEQFF.

The rearrangement links TRBV2 to TRBJ1-6; TRBD1 might be the D (6 bases). The CDR3 is 15 residues long. Trimming cost V 2 bases and J 7 bases, with 12 bases left between them. The germline CDR1 and CDR2 sequences are SNHLY and FYNNEI. The CDR3 region is CASSEQQGNNSPLHF. Here the CDR3 DNA reads TGTGCCAGCAGTGAACAACAGGGTAACAATTCACCCCTCCACTTT.

CDR3 sequence (DNA): TGTGCCAGCAGTCGAACGACAGGGGATGCGGATGGCTACACCTTC. Translating it yields CASSRTTGDADGYTF. The V and J genes are TRBV6-6 and TRBJ1-2; 8 bases map to TRBD1. The germline V gene encodes CDR1 MNHNY and CDR2 SVGAGI (reference sequence). The ends lost 5 bases at V and 6 bases at J; junction bases unmatched: 11. CDR3 length: 15 amino acids.